The source of this T cell receptor beta chain is a study of chemoradiotherapy in HPV16-positive cancers. Study findings and constraints: Non-HPV-specific T cells did not expand in tumors during treatment, whereas candidate HPV-specific clones and E7-related motifs did.

This CDR3 region has 16 residues. Germline V gives CDR1 MNHEY, CDR2 SMNVEV (reference sequence). Trimming took off 5 bases at V and 0 bases at J, with 14 bases between the two ends. Turning to this clone: What it binds is unknown.

Sequencing used immunoSEQ multiplex PCR; TCRdb keeps in-frame clones, though not all of them. The sample consists of tens of thousands of clones, roughly 92% of them appearing once. The sequencing used blood, collected from a patient who underwent chemoradiotherapy. The clonotype originates from a human donor with HPV-associated anogenital cancer. This sequence joins TRBV27 and TRBJ2-1, with no clear D. DNA of the CDR3: TGTGCCAGCAGTCCCCTTGCGGCTAGCTCCTACAATGAGCAGTTCTTC. Translation: CASSPLAASSYNEQFF.